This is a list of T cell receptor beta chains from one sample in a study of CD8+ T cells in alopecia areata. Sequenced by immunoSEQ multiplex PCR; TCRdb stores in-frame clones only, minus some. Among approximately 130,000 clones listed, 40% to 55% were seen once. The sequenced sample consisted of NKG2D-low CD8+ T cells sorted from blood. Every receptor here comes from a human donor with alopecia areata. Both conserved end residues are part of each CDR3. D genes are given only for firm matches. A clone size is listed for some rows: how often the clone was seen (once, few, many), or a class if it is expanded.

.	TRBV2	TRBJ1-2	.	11	TGTGTTTCGCCCGCTAACTATGGCTACACCTTC	CVSPANYGYTF
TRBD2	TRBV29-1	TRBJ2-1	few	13	TGCAGCCTTTCCGGGACTACTCCCTCCGAGCAGTTCTTC	CSLSGTTPSEQFF
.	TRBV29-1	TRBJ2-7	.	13	TGCAGCGTTGTACTGCCGGACTCCTACGAGCAGTACTTC	CSVVLPDSYEQYF
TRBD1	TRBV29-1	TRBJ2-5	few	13	TGCAGCGTTGAAACAGGGGGTCAAGAGACCCAGTACTTC	CSVETGGQETQYF
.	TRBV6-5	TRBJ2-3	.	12	TGTGCCAGCTCCAATGGGGCAGATACGCAGTATTTT	CASSNGADTQYF
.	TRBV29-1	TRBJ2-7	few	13	TGCAGCGTCCAGGGAGGCAATTCCTACGAGCAGTACTTC	CSVQGGNSYEQYF
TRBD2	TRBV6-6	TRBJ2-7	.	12	TGTGCCGCCGGACCGGGGGGAAGGGAGCAGTACTTC	CAAGPGGREQYF
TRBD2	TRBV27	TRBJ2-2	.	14	TGTGCCAGCCGTGGACTAGCGGGAGGAGGGGAGCTGTTTTTT	CASRGLAGGGELFF
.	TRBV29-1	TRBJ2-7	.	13	TGCAGCGGGACCGGGACGGCGGCCTACGAGCAGTACTTC	CSGTGTAAYEQYF
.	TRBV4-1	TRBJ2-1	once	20	TGCGCCAGCAGCCCCTTGAGCGCCCAAAGGGCAGCGAGCTCCTACAATGAGCAGTTCTTC	CASSPLSAQRAASSYNEQFF
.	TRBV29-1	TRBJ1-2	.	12	TGCAGCGTCGAGGAGTTAGACAATGGCTACACCTTC	CSVEELDNGYTF
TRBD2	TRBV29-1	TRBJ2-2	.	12	TGCAGCGGCGGGACTACCACCGGGGAGCTGTTTTTT	CSGGTTTGELFF
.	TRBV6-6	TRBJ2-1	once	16	TGTGCCAGCAGTTACTCGTTGGGGAGGTCCTACAATGAGCAGTTCTTC	CASSYSLGRSYNEQFF
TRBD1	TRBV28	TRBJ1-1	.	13	TGTGCCACCTCAAGACAGGGGGCATATGAAGCTTTCTTT	CATSRQGAYEAFF
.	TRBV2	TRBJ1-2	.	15	TGTGCCAGCAGTGAAACTTGGGACACCAACTATGGCTACACCTTC	CASSETWDTNYGYTF
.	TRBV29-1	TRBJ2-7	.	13	TGCAGCGTTGACGCAGGGACGGGCTACGAGCAGTACTTC	CSVDAGTGYEQYF
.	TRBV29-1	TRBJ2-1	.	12	TGCAGCGTTGGGGAGCATAACAATGAGCAGTTCTTC	CSVGEHNNEQFF
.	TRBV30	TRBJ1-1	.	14	TGTGCCGGGCTCGACTGGGATTTTAACACTGAAGCTTTCTTT	CAGLDWDFNTEAFF
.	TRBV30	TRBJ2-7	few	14	TGTGCCTGGAGTGCCGCGGGACGGGAATACGAGCAGTACTTC	CAWSAAGREYEQYF
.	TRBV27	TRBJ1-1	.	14	TGTGCCAGCAGCGCAATCGGCGGATACACTGAAGCTTTCTTT	CASSAIGGYTEAFF
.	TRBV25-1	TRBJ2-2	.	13	TGTGCCAGCAGGCAGGGGGGGTTGTCGGAGCTGTTTTTT	CASRQGGLSELFF
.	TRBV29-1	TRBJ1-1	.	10	TGCAGCGATGGGGACACTGAAGCTTTCTTT	CSDGDTEAFF
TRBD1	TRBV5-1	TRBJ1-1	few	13	TGCGCCGCAAGGGACAGGAGGGCTGCGGCAGCTTTCTTT	CAARDRRAAAAFF
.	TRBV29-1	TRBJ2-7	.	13	TGCAGCGTTGAGGGTCGCAGGAATTACGAGCAGTACTTC	CSVEGRRNYEQYF
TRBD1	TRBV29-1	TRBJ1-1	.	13	TGCAGCGTTCCTCACGTTGGACAGGAGGAAGCTTTCTTT	CSVPHVGQEEAFF
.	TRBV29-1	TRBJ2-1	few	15	TGCAGCGTTGAACCCCTGAATGGGGCCTACAATGAGCAGTTCTTC	CSVEPLNGAYNEQFF
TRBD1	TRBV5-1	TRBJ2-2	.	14	TGCGCCAGCAGCATCGGACAGGGAGACGGGGAGCTGTTTTTT	CASSIGQGDGELFF
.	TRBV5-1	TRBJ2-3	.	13	TGCGCCAGCAGCAAACCCGGGAGAGTAACGCAGTATTTT	CASSKPGRVTQYF
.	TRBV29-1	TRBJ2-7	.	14	TGCAGCGTTGAAGGGGCCCAGGGGCACTACGAGCAGTACTTC	CSVEGAQGHYEQYF
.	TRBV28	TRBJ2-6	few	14	TGTGCCACCGGGACACCTCTCTGGGCCAACGTCCTGACTTTC	CATGTPLWANVLTF
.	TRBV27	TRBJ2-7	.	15	TGTGCCAGCAGTTTAACCGGGACGTACGCCTACGAGCAGTACTTC	CASSLTGTYAYEQYF
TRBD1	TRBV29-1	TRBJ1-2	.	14	TGCAGCGTTGAAATACCGGGACAGGGGGATGGCTACACCTTC	CSVEIPGQGDGYTF
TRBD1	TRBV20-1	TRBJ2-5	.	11	TGCAGTGCCCGGGGACAGGGCTCCCAGTACTTC	CSARGQGSQYF
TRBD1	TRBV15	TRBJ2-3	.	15	TGTGCCACCAGCGAAGACAGGGATGACACAGATACGCAGTATTTT	CATSEDRDDTDTQYF
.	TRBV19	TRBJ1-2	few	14	TGTGCCAGTAGACCAAGTGGAAGCAGCTATGGCTACACCTTC	CASRPSGSSYGYTF
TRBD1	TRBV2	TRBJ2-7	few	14	TGTGCCAGCAGTCACGACAGGGGCGCCTACGAGCAGTACTTC	CASSHDRGAYEQYF
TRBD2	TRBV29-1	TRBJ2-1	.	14	TGCAGCGTTGAATGGACTAGCGGGACGGGTGAGCAGTTCTTC	CSVEWTSGTGEQFF
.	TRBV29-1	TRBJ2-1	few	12	TGCAGTTACCCGGGGGAGTACAATGAGCAGTTCTTC	CSYPGEYNEQFF
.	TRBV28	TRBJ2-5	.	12	TGTGCCAGCAGCCTCAGCCAAGAGACCCAGTACTTC	CASSLSQETQYF
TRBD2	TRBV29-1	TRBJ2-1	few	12	TGCAGCGCCGGGGCAGCGGGAGATGAGCAGTTCTTC	CSAGAAGDEQFF
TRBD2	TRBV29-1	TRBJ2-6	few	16	TGCAGCTTCCTCGGCGGGGGGGACTCTGGGGCCAACGTCCTGACTTTC	CSFLGGGDSGANVLTF
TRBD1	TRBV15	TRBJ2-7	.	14	TGTGCCACCAGCATGGGGACAGGAGCCTACGAGCAGTACTTC	CATSMGTGAYEQYF
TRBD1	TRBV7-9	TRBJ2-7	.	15	TGTGCCAGCAGCGGAGGACAGGGTGTCGTCGACGAGCAGTACTTC	CASSGGQGVVDEQYF
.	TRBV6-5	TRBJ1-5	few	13	TGTGCCAGCAGTGAAGGAGAATATCAGCCCCAGCATTTT	CASSEGEYQPQHF
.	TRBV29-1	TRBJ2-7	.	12	TGCAGCGGCCAGGGAGAGGCCTACGAGCAGTACTTC	CSGQGEAYEQYF
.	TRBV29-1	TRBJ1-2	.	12	TGCAGCGTTGAACTAGGACAACACGGCTACACCTTC	CSVELGQHGYTF
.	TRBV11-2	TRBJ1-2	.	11	TGTGCCAGCAGCACCGCGTTGGGCTACACCTTC	CASSTALGYTF
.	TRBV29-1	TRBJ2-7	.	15	TGCAGCGTTGAAGGAGGGGGTGATTCCTCCTACGAGCAGTACTTC	CSVEGGGDSSYEQYF
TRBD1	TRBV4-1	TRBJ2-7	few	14	TGCGCCAGCAGCCAGGAGGACAGGGCCTACGAGCAGTACTTC	CASSQEDRAYEQYF
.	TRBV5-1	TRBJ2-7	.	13	TGCGCCAGCAGCTTGGCCCTGGGCTACGAGCAGTACTTC	CASSLALGYEQYF
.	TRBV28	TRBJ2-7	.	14	TGTGCCAGCAGTTTAGGGCAGGGTGGGCTTGAGCAGTACTTC	CASSLGQGGLEQYF
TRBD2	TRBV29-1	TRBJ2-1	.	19	TGCAGCGTTGAAGATCCGCGGGGGAATAGCGGGCGCTCCTACAATGAGCAGTTCTTC	CSVEDPRGNSGRSYNEQFF
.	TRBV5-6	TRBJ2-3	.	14	TGTGCCAGCAGCTGGATGACTAGCACAGATACGCAGTATTTT	CASSWMTSTDTQYF
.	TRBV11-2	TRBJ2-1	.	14	TGTGCCAGCAGCTTAGTTGGTGGAGGGGATTGGGAGTTCTTC	CASSLVGGGDWEFF
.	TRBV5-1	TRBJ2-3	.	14	TGCGCCAGCAGCTTTTCTCTAGCGTCAGATACGCAGTATTTT	CASSFSLASDTQYF
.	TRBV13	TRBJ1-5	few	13	TGTGCCAGCAGCCTCGGACAGAATCAGCCCCAGCATTTT	CASSLGQNQPQHF
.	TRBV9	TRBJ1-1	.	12	TGTGCCAGCAGCGGGCTGAACACTGAAGCTTTCTTT	CASSGLNTEAFF